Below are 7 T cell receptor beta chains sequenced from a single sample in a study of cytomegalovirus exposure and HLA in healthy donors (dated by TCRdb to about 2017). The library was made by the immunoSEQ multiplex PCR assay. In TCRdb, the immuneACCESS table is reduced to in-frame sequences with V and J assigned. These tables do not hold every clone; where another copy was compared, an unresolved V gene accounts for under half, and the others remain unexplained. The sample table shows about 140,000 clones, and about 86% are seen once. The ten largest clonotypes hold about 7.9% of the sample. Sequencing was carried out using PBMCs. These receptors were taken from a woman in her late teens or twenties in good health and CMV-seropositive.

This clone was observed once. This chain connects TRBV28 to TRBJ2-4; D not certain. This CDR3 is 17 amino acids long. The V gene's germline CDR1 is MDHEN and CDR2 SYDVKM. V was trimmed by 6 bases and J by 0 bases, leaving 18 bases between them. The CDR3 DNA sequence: TGTGCCAGCAGCACGGAGCTTGAGGTTCTAGCCAAAAACATTCAGTACTTC. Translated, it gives CASSTELEVLAKNIQYF.

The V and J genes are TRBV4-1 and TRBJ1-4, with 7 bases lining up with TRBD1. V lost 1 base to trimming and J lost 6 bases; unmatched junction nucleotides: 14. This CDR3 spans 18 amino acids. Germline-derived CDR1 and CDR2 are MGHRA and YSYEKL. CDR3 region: CASSQAGTLDRIYEKLFF. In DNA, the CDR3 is TGCGCCAGCAGCCAAGCGGGAACCCTGGACAGGATTTATGAAAAACTGTTTTTT.

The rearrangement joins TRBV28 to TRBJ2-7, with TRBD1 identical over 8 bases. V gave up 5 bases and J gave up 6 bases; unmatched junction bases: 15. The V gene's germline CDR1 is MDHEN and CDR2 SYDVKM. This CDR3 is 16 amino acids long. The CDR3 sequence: CASSPLSGTGFPEQYF. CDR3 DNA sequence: TGTGCCAGCAGTCCCTTAAGTGGGACAGGTTTCCCCGAGCAGTACTTC.

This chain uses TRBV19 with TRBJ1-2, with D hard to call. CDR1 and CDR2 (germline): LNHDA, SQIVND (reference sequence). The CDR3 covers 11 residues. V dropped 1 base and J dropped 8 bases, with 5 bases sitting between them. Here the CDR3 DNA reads TGTGCCAGTAGTATAGGAGAAGGCTACACCTTC. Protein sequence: CASSIGEGYTF.

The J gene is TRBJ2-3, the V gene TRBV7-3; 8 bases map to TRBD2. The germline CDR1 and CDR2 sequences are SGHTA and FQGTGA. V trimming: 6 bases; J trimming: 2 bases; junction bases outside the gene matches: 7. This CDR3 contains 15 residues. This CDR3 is CASSATGGYTDTQYF. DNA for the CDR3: TGTGCCAGCAGTGCGACGGGGGGGTACACAGATACGCAGTATTTT.

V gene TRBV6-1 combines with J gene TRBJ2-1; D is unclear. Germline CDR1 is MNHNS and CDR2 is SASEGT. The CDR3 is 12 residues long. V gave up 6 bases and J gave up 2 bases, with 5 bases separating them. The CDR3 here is CASRRAYNEQFF. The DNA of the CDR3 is TGTGCCAGCAGGCGAGCCTACAATGAGCAGTTCTTC.

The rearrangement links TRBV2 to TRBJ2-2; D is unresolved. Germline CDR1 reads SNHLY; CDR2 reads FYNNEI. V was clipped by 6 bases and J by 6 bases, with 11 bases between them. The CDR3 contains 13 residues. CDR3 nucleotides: TGTGCCAGCAGATACGGAGCTTCCGGGGAGCTGTTTTTT. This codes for CASRYGASGELFF.